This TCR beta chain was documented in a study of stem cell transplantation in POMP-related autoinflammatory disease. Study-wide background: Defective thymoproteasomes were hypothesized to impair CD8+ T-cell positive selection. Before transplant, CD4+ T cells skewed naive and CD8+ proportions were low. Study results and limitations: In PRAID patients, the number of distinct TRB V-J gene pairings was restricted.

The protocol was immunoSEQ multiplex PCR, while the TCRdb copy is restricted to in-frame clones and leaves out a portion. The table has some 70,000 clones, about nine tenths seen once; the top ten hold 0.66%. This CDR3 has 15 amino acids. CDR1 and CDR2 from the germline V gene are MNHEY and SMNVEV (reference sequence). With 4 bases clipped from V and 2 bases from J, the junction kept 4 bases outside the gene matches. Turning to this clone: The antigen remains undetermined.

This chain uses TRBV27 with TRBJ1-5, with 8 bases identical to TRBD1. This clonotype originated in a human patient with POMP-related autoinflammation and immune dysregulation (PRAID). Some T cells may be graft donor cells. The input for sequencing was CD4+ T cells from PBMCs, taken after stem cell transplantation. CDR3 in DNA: TGTGCCAGCAGTTCCGGGACAGGAGGCAATCAGCCCCAGCATTTT. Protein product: CASSSGTGGNQPQHF.